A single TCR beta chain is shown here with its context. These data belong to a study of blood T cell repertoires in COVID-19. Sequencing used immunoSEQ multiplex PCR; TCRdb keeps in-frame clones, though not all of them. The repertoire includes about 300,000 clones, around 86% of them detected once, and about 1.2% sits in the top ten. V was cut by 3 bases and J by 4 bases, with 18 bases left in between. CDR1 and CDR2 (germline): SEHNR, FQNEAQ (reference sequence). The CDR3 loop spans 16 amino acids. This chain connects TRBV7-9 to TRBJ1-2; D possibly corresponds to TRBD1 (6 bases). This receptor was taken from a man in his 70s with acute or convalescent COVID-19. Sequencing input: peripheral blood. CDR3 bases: TGTGCCAGCAGCTTCCCCGTTGCGGGGGGCTCCTATGGCTACACCTTC. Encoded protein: CASSFPVAGGSYGYTF.